The 8 T cell receptor beta chains in this list originate from one sample, sequenced in a study of cytomegalovirus exposure and HLA in healthy donors. 13 Jbeta primers and 60 Vbeta primers were used for the PCR. Only in-frame clones appear in the TCRdb table, and some are missing; sequencing was by immunoSEQ multiplex PCR. The table lists 250,000 to 350,000 clones, roughly 90% of them singletons. Material for sequencing was PBMCs. All receptors come from a man aged 35-49 years in good health and CMV-seropositive.

The chain links TRBV28 to TRBJ2-1; no definite D call. V lost 3 bases and J 4 bases, leaving 16 bases between the germline ends. CDR1 MDHEN and CDR2 SYDVKM come from the germline V gene. The CDR3 spans 16 residues. CDR3 region: CASSFFALRRYNEQFF. The CDR3 nucleotides read TGTGCCAGCAGTTTTTTTGCCCTCCGGCGGTACAATGAGCAGTTCTTC.

CDR3 bases: TGTGCCAGTAAGGCTAGCGGCTCCTACGAGCAGTACTTC. This sequence encodes CASKASGSYEQYF. The V gene is TRBV19, the J gene TRBJ2-7, with 7 bases that match TRBD2. Trimming removed 7 bases from V and 0 bases from J; junction bases left unmatched: 3. The V gene's germline CDR1 is LNHDA and CDR2 SQIVND (reference sequence). The CDR3 is 13 residues long.

In this sample, this clone turned up once. This chain connects TRBV14 to TRBJ2-7, with 11 positions matching TRBD2. The CDR3 has 15 amino acids. The trim removed 1 base at V and 2 bases at J, leaving 1 base unmatched. The V gene's germline CDR1 is SGHDN and CDR2 FVKESK. The CDR3 DNA sequence: TGTGCCAGCAGCCAAGGACTAGCGGGACCCTACGAGCAGTACTTC. Its translation is CASSQGLAGPYEQYF. The whole variable domain, remainder taken from reference TRBV14 and TRBJ2-7, is EAGVTQFPSHSVIEKGQTVTLRCDPISGHDNLYWYRRVMGKEIKFLLHFVKESKQDESGMPNNRFLAERTGGTYSTLKVQPAELEDSGVYFCASSQGLAGPYEQYFGPGTRLTVT.

The CDR3 is CASSLSGAGNTIYF. The CDR3 DNA reads as TGTGCCAGCAGTTTATCAGGGGCTGGAAACACCATATATTTT. The chain is built from TRBV27 and TRBJ1-3, with a weak D call TRBD1 (5 bases). V lost 0 bases, J lost 2 bases, and 5 bases lay in between. The CDR3 consists of 14 residues. Germline-derived CDR1 and CDR2 are MNHEY and SMNVEV (reference sequence).

J is TRBJ1-2 and V is TRBV19; TRBD1 is a possible D gene (6 bases). Germline V CDR1 and CDR2: LNHDA, SQIVND (reference sequence). This CDR3 spans 16 amino acids. The germline V and J ends were trimmed by 6 bases and 6 bases, with 23 bases remaining between them. The CDR3 is CASRKWTDLNGDGYTF. Here the CDR3 DNA reads TGTGCCAGTAGGAAGTGGACAGATCTAAATGGGGATGGCTACACCTTC.

The chain is built from TRBV4-1 and TRBJ2-3, with 10 bases matching TRBD2. J gave up 3 bases and V 4 bases, and 7 bases lay outside the gene matches. The germline V gene has CDR1 MGHRA and CDR2 YSYEKL. The CDR3 length is 16 residues. This chain's CDR3 is CASSLTHSGRTDTQYF. DNA for the CDR3: TGCGCCAGCAGCCTCACCCATAGCGGGAGGACAGATACGCAGTATTTT.

V is TRBV6-4 and J is TRBJ2-4; 9 positions match TRBD2. CDR3 size: 14 residues. V shed 7 bases, J shed 11 bases, and the junction held 12 bases outside the gene matches. Looked up from germline, CDR1 is MRHNA and CDR2 is SNTAGT. The DNA of the CDR3 is TGTGCCAGCACTTTAGCGGGGGAGCCCCCTTTTCAGTACTTC. This sequence encodes CASTLAGEPPFQYF.

This clone appeared a few times. The chain employs TRBV5-1 and TRBJ1-3; D is unclear. Germline V gene sequence: CDR1 SGHRS, CDR2 YFSETQ. The germline V and J ends were trimmed by 0 bases and 3 bases, with 7 bases remaining between them. This CDR3 contains 14 residues. The CDR3 loop is CASSLGQNGNTIYF. CDR3 nucleotides: TGCGCCAGCAGCTTGGGCCAGAATGGAAACACCATATATTTT.